The 20 T cell receptor beta chains given below trace back to one sample, sequenced in a study of CD8 T cells in Susac syndrome (dated by TCRdb to about 2019). The library relied on the immunoSEQ multiplex PCR assay. RNA was extracted using the RNeasy kit, and roughly 0.45 to 1 ug of the RNA was reverse transcribed with random hexamers. TCRdb ran its own pipeline on the public reads, namely fastp trimming at Q25 and MiXCR clone calling, and kept in-frame beta chains. Rows with a matching CDR3 protein are joined into one entry that keeps the most common DNA and genes. This sample gives approximately 300,000 distinct CDR3 sequences in total; 75% to 85% of them show up just once. 0.21% of the sample goes to the ten largest clones. The sequencing sample was made of CD8+ T cells from PBMCs. The receptors stem from a human donor with multiple sclerosis.

This clonotype has more than one count but fewer than ten. The chain combines TRBV5-4 with TRBJ2-7; 9 bases line up with TRBD1. This CDR3 is 14 amino acids long. Per the germline V gene, CDR1 is SGHNT and CDR2 is YYREEE (reference sequence). V was clipped by 4 bases and J by 2 bases; unmatched bases: 4. This CDR3 is CASSPGTGTYEQYF. CDR3 nucleotides: TGTGCCAGCAGCCCCGGGACAGGGACCTACGAGCAGTACTTC.

The sample holds a few counts of this clonotype. This sequence joins TRBV28 and TRBJ2-7, with D possibly being TRBD1 (6 bases). The germline V and J ends were trimmed by 1 base and 2 bases, with 12 bases remaining between them. The germline V gene has CDR1 MDHEN and CDR2 SYDVKM. The CDR3 length is 15 residues. The chain's CDR3 is CASSLLAGAAYEQYF. The CDR3 nucleotides read TGTGCCAGCAGTTTATTGGCAGGGGCGGCCTACGAGCAGTACTTC.

The V and J genes are TRBV27 and TRBJ2-7, with TRBD2 matching 7 bases. Losses at the gene ends were 2 bases for V and 5 bases for J; bases not matched to a gene: 6. Germline V gene sequence: CDR1 MNHEY, CDR2 SMNVEV (reference sequence). The CDR3 totals 14 residues. The CDR3 is CASSLGPLANEQYF. DNA of the CDR3: TGTGCCAGCAGTTTAGGCCCACTAGCGAACGAGCAGTACTTC.

The chain couples TRBV15 to TRBJ1-3; 7 bases fit TRBD1. V gave up 3 bases and J gave up 3 bases; unmatched junction bases: 11. The germline gives CDR1 LNHNV, CDR2 YYDKDF (reference sequence). The CDR3 is 17 amino acids. CDR3 nucleotide sequence: TGTGCCACCAGCAGGGCATGGGGGACAGTATTTGGAAACACCATATATTTT. Translation gives CATSRAWGTVFGNTIYF. Full variable domain (missing parts from reference TRBV15 and TRBJ1-3): DAMVIQNPRYQVTQFGKPVTLSCSQTLNHNVMYWYQQKSSQAPKLLFHYYDKDFNNEADTPDNFQSRRPNTSFCFLDIRSPGLGDTAMYLCATSRAWGTVFGNTIYFGEGSWLTVV.

This clonotype came up a few times. The genes are TRBV7-9 and TRBJ2-7; TRBD2 matches 7 bases. V shed 5 bases, J shed 2 bases, and the junction held 12 bases outside the gene matches. Germline lookup yields CDR1 SEHNR and CDR2 FQNEAQ (reference sequence). The CDR3 is made up of 16 amino acids. The chain's CDR3 is CASSPPLARGPYEQYF. The CDR3 bases are TGTGCCAGCAGCCCTCCACTAGCGAGGGGCCCCTACGAGCAGTACTTC.

This clonotype was detected once. The chain is built from TRBV4-2 and TRBJ2-7; TRBD2 is a possible D gene (5 bases). The V gene's germline CDR1 is LGHNA and CDR2 YNFKEQ. Trimming removed 5 bases from V and 1 base from J, with 9 bases in between. This CDR3 has 13 amino acids. The CDR3 nucleotides are TGTGCCAGCAGCGCGGCGGGTTCCTACGAGCAGTACTTC. Amino acids: CASSAAGSYEQYF.

In its sample, this clonotype was seen once. V usage is TRBV28 and J usage is TRBJ2-7, with 10 bases fitting TRBD2. Looked up from germline, CDR1 is MDHEN and CDR2 is SYDVKM. Trimming at V came to 5 bases and at J to 0 bases, leaving 16 bases not matched to a gene. The CDR3 spans 19 residues. CDR3 DNA sequence: TGTGCCAGCAGTCTCTCCTGGACGACTAGCGGGTATAGCTCCTACGAGCAGTACTTC. Its translation is CASSLSWTTSGYSSYEQYF.

The chain links TRBV5-4 to TRBJ2-3; D not certain. Per germline, CDR1 SGHNT and CDR2 YYREEE (reference sequence). Trimming shortened V by 2 bases and J by 4 bases, and 14 bases separated the two germline ends. This CDR3 region has 15 residues. The CDR3 spells CASSFYGAGPDTQYF. The CDR3 DNA is TGTGCCAGCAGCTTCTATGGCGCAGGCCCAGATACGCAGTATTTT. The complete variable domain, with remaining parts taken from reference TRBV5-4 and TRBJ2-3, reads ETGVTQSPTHLIKTRGQQVTLRCSSQSGHNTVSWYQQALGQGPQFIFQYYREEENGRGNFPPRFSGLQFPNYSSELNVNALELDDSALYLCASSFYGAGPDTQYFGPGTRLTVL.

The chain combines TRBV7-8 with TRBJ2-5; TRBD2 matches at 10 bases. Per the germline V gene, CDR1 is SGHVS and CDR2 is FQNEAQ. The CDR3 runs 14 residues. With 3 bases clipped from V and 9 bases from J, the junction kept 7 bases outside the gene matches. CDR3 sequence reads: CASSFELAGEAQYF. CDR3 in DNA: TGTGCCAGCAGCTTTGAGCTAGCGGGGGAGGCCCAGTACTTC.

The rearrangement uses TRBV28 and TRBJ2-5, with D perhaps TRBD2 (5 bases). The V gene's germline CDR1 is MDHEN and CDR2 SYDVKM. Deletions cut 11 bases from V and 10 bases from J, with 26 bases between. The CDR3 sequence is 14 residues long. The CDR3 region is CACRPRRSRSLQYF. CDR3 nucleotide sequence: TGTGCCTGTCGACCCCGGAGGTCCCGAAGTCTCCAGTACTTC.

This chain links TRBV19 with TRBJ2-7; TRBD2 matches at 7 bases. From germline, CDR1 is LNHDA and CDR2 SQIVND (reference sequence). V shed 4 bases and J 4 bases; nucleotides not matched to a gene: 4. The CDR3 is 13 amino acids. This chain's CDR3 is CASSSRLAYEQYF. CDR3 in DNA: TGTGCCAGTAGTAGTAGACTAGCTTACGAGCAGTACTTC.

The V call is TRBV5-1, the J call TRBJ2-2; weak D call: TRBD1 (5 bases). The CDR3 contains 18 residues. The V end was cut by 0 bases, the J end by 2 bases, with 17 bases between. The germline V gene encodes CDR1 SGHRS and CDR2 YFSETQ. As DNA, the CDR3 is TGCGCCAGCAGCTTGGAATCGGTGGGGCCCCGAAACACCGGGGAGCTGTTTTTT. Amino acid sequence: CASSLESVGPRNTGELFF.

The chain is built from TRBV29-1 and TRBJ2-3; TRBD2 agrees at 7 bases. V was pared by 4 bases and J by 4 bases, with 5 bases of the junction left unmatched. The CDR3 length is 13 residues. Germline V gives CDR1 SQVTM, CDR2 ANQGSEA. The DNA for the CDR3 is TGCAGCGTTGTTGGCGGGAGCCCAGATACGCAGTATTTT. Translating gives CSVVGGSPDTQYF.

The V gene is TRBV12-2, the J gene TRBJ1-1. TRBV12-2 corresponds to a pseudogene. The CDR3 loop spans 15 amino acids. The CDR3 bases are TGTGCAAGTCGCTTAACTCAGCGGTTGAACACTGAAGCTTTCTTT. Protein sequence: CASRLTQRLNTEAFF.

The chain couples TRBV12-3 or TRBV12-4 to TRBJ2-1; 8 bases line up with TRBD1. CDR3 length: 19 residues. Unmatched junction bases numbered 19, after V lost 3 bases and J lost 6 bases. CDR3 sequence reads: CASSFYPRDPLDRGNEQFF. CDR3 DNA: TGTGCCAGCAGTTTTTATCCCCGGGATCCTCTAGACAGGGGCAATGAGCAGTTCTTC.

The chain employs TRBV18 and TRBJ2-1, with D perhaps given as TRBD1 or TRBD2 (6 bases each). Trimming took off 6 bases at V and 4 bases at J, with 25 bases between the two ends. Germline V CDR1 and CDR2: KGHSH, LQKENI. This CDR3 contains 18 residues. The CDR3 reads CASSSQLGGPGVYNEQFF. CDR3 DNA sequence: TGTGCCAGCTCTTCACAGCTGGGGGGCCCGGGGGTTTACAATGAGCAGTTCTTC.

Only one count was recorded for this clonotype. The rearrangement uses TRBV9 and TRBJ1-3; D uncertain. Between the trimmed V and J ends, which lost 0 bases and 0 bases, there was a span of 4 bases. The CDR3 loop spans 14 amino acids. Germline CDR1 SGDLS, CDR2 YYNGEE. CDR3 protein: CASSVGSSGNTIYF. CDR3 in DNA: TGTGCCAGCAGCGTAGGCAGCTCTGGAAACACCATATATTTT.

This clonotype was seen a few times. This chain uses TRBV5-6 with TRBJ1-1; D ambiguous. This CDR3 region has 13 residues. Germline V lookup: CDR1 SGHDT, CDR2 YYEEEE. V was trimmed by 0 bases and J by 3 bases, leaving 6 bases between them. CDR3 coding DNA: TGTGCCAGCAGCTTGGGGCCGGACACTGAAGCTTTCTTT. It is translated as CASSLGPDTEAFF.

The chain links TRBV28 to TRBJ2-1, with no clear D. Germline V gene sequence: CDR1 MDHEN, CDR2 SYDVKM. V shed 11 bases and J shed 3 bases, with 14 bases lying between them. The CDR3 runs to 13 residues. The DNA of the CDR3 is TGTGCCGCCAGTTTCACGGTCTACAATGAGCAGTTCTTC. This gives the protein CAASFTVYNEQFF.

The rearrangement uses TRBV24-1 and TRBJ2-1, with D possibly TRBD1 on 5 matching bases. Trimming cost V 4 bases and J 6 bases, with 12 bases left between them. Germline-derived CDR1 and CDR2 are KGHDR and SFDVKD. This CDR3 has 14 amino acids. In DNA, the CDR3 is TGTGCCACCAGTGAATCAGGGTTTCCCAATGAGCAGTTCTTC. This codes for CATSESGFPNEQFF.